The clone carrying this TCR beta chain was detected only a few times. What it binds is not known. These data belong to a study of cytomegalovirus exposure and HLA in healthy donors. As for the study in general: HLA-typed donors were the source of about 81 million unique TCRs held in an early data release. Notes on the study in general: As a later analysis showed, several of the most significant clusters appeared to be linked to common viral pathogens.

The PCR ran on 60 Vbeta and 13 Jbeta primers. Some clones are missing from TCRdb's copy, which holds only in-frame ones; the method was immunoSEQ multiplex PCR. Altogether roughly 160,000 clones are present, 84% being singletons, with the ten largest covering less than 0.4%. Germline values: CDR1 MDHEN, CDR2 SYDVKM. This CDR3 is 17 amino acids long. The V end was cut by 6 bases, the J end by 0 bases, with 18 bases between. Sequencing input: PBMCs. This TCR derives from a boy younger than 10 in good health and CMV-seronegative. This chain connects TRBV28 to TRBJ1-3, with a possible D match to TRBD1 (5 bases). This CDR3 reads CASRTTGRGSSGNTIYF. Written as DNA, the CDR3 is TGTGCCAGCAGAACTACAGGAAGGGGAAGCTCTGGAAACACCATATATTTT.